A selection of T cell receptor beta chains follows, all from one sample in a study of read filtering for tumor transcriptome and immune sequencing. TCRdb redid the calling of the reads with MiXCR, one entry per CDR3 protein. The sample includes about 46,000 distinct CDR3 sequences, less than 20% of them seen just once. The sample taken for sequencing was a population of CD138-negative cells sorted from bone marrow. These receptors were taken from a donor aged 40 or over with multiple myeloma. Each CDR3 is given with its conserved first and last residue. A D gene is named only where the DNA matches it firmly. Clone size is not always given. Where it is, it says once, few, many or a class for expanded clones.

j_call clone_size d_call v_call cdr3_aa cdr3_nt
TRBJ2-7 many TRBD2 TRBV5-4 CASKLGGRPEQYF TGTGCCAGCAAGTTAGGCGGGAGACCCGAGCAGTACTTC
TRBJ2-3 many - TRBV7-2 CASSLRRPADTQYF TGTGCCAGCAGCTTAAGGCGGCCCGCTGATACGCAGTATTTT
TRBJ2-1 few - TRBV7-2 CASSSSRVQLSYNEQFF TGTGCCAGCAGCTCAAGCCGCGTTCAACTCTCCTACAATGAGCAGTTCTTC
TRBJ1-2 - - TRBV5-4 CASSLDRAYGHTF TGTGCCAGCAGCTTGGACAGAGCCTATGGCCACACCTTC
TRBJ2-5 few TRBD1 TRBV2 CASSKDRGRGTQYF TGTGCCAGCAGCAAGGACAGGGGGCGAGGGACCCAGTACTTC
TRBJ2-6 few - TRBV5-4 CASSFRSSGANVLTF TGTGCCAGCAGCTTCCGGTCTTCTGGGGCCAACGTCCTGACTTTC
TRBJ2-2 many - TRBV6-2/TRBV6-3 CAGSYPGELFF TGTGCCGGCAGTTACCCCGGGGAGCTGTTTTTT
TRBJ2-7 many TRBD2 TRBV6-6 CASSRGGSYEQYF TGTGCCAGCAGTCGGGGCGGGAGTTACGAGCAGTACTTC
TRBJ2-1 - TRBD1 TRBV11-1 CASSRTGQGSNEQFF TGTGCCAGCAGCAGAACGGGACAGGGGAGCAATGAGCAGTTCTTC
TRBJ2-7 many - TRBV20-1 CSAKLGYLAYEQYF TGCAGTGCTAAGCTAGGGTATCTCGCTTACGAGCAGTACTTC
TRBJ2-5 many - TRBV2 CASSQEQKETQYF TGTGCCAGCAGTCAGGAGCAGAAAGAGACCCAGTACTTC
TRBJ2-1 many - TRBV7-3 CASSLSSRVNEQFF TGTGCCAGCAGCTTATCCTCCAGGGTCAATGAGCAGTTCTTC
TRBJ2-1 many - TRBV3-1 CASSQGTSFRDEQFF TGTGCCAGCAGCCAAGGTACTAGTTTTAGGGATGAGCAGTTCTTC
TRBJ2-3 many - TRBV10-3 CAISDGSGDTQYF TGTGCCATCAGTGACGGCAGCGGGGATACGCAGTATTTT
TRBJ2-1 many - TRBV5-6 CASSITIRNEQFF TGTGCCAGCAGCATTACAATCCGCAATGAGCAGTTCTTC
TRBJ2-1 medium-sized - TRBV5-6 CASSPQETYNEQFF TGTGCCAGCAGCCCACAGGAAACCTACAATGAGCAGTTCTTC
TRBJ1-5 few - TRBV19 CASSIRARGPSGVWHF TGTGCCAGTAGTATACGGGCCAGGGGCCCCAGTGGAGTCTGGCATTTT
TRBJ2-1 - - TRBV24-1 CATSDSFTRAGRVEQSF TGTGCCACCAGTGACTCCTTCACCCGGGCGGGCCGTGTTGAGCAGTCCTTC
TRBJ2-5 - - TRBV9 CASSVDDSTRKYF TGTGCCAGCAGCGTAGATGACTCCACTCGAAAGTACTTC
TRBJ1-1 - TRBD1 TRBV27 CASSLFAGGRTEAFF TGTGCCAGCAGTTTATTTGCAGGGGGAAGAACTGAAGCTTTCTTT